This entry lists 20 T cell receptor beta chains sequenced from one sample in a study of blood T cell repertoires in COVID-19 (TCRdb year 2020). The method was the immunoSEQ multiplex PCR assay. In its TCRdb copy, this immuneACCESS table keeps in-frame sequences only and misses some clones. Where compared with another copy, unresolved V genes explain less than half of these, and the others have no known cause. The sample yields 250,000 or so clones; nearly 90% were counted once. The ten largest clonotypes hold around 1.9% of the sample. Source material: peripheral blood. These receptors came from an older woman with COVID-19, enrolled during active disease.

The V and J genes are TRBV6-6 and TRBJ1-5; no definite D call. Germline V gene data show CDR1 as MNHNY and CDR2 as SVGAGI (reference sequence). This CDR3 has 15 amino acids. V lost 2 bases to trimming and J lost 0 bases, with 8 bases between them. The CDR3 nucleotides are TGTGCCAGCAGTTACGTCCGGAGTAGCAATCAGCCCCAGCATTTT. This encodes CASSYVRSSNQPQHF.

CDR3 DNA: TGTGCCAGCAGCCAAGGCCTCCACCGGGCAGGGCGAGGCTACACCTTC. It codes for CASSQGLHRAGRGYTF. The genes are TRBV14 and TRBJ1-2, with D perhaps matching TRBD1 (5 bases). Germline CDR1 is SGHDN and CDR2 is FVKESK. V was trimmed by 1 base and J by 8 bases, leaving 20 bases between them. The CDR3 has 16 amino acids.

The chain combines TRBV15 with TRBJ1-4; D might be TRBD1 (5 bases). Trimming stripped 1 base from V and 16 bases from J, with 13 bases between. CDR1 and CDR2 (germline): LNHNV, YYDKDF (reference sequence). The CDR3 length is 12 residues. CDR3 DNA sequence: TGTGCCACCAGCAGAGCAACAGGTCCTCAGTTTTTT. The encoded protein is CATSRATGPQFF.

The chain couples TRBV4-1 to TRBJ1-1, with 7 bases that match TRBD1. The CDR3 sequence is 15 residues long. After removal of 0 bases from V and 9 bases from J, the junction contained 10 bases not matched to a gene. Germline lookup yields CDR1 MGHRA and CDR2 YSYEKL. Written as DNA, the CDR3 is TGCGCCAGCAGCCAAGATGGGAGACAGGGAAGGAAAGCTTTCTTT. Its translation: CASSQDGRQGRKAFF.

The CDR3 region is CASSLLSSYNEQFF. DNA for the CDR3: TGTGCCAGCAGCTTGCTCAGCTCCTACAATGAGCAGTTCTTC. The rearrangement joins TRBV5-4 to TRBJ2-1; D remains ambiguous. V was shortened by 1 base and J by 0 bases, with 5 bases between the two germline ends. The germline gives CDR1 SGHNT, CDR2 YYREEE (reference sequence). The CDR3 spans 14 residues.

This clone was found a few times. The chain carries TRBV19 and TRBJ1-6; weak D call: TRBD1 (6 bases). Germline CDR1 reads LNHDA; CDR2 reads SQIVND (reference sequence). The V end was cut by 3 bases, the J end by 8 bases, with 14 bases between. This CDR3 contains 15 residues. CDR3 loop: CASSIGGQGDSPLHF. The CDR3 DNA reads TGTGCCAGTAGTATCGGGGGGCAAGGAGATTCACCCCTCCACTTT.

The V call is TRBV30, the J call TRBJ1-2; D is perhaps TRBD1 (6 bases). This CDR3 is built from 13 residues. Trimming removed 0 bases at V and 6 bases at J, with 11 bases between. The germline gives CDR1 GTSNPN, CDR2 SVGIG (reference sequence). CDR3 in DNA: TGTGCCTGGAGTGTGAGGGGGAACGATGGCTACACCTTC. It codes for CAWSVRGNDGYTF.

CDR3 loop: CASSIDLQDAYEQYF. Written as DNA, the CDR3 is TGTGCCAGTAGTATAGATCTACAGGACGCCTACGAGCAGTACTTC. This rearrangement joins TRBV19 to TRBJ2-7; D possibly corresponds to TRBD1 (5 bases). Germline V gene lookup returns CDR1 LNHDA and CDR2 SQIVND (reference sequence). This CDR3 comprises 15 residues. V lost 0 bases, J lost 2 bases, and 11 bases lay in between.

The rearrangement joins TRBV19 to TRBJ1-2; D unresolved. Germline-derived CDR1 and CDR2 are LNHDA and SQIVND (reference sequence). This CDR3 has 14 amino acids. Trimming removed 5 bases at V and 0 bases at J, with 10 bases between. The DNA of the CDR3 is TGTGCCAGTAGTCCCGGGATAGCTAACTATGGCTACACCTTC. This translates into CASSPGIANYGYTF.

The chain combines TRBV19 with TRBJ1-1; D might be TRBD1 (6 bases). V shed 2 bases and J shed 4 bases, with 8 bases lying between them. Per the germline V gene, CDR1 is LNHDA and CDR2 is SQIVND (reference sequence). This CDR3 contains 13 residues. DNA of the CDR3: TGTGCCAGTAGTATACAGGGGAGCACTGAAGCTTTCTTT. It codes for CASSIQGSTEAFF. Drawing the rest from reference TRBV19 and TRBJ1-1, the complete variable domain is DGGITQSPKYLFRKEGQNVTLSCEQNLNHDAMYWYRQDPGQGLRLIYYSQIVNDFQKGDIAEGYSVSREKKESFPLTVTSAQKNPTAFYLCASSIQGSTEAFFGQGTRLTVV.

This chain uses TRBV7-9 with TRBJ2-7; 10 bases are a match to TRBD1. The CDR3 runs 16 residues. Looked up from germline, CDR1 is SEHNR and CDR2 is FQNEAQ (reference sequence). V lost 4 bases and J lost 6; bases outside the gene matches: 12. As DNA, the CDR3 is TGTGCCAGCAGCTCGTCCGACCGGGACAGGGGTCGCGAGCAGTACTTC. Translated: CASSSSDRDRGREQYF.

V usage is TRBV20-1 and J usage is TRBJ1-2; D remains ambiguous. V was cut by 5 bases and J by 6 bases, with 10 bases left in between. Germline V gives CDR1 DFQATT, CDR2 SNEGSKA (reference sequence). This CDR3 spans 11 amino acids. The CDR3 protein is CSAEPENGYTF. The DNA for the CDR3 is TGCAGTGCTGAACCGGAGAATGGCTACACCTTC.

The CDR3 protein is CASTDTPDSFGQFF. CDR3 nucleotides: TGTGCCAGCACCGACACTCCGGACAGTTTCGGGCAGTTCTTC. The rearrangement links TRBV25-1 to TRBJ2-1, with TRBD1 as a possible D gene (6 bases). CDR1 is MGHDK and CDR2 is SYGVNS in the germline V gene. The CDR3 is 14 amino acids. Trimming removed 7 bases from V and 12 bases from J, with 22 bases in between.

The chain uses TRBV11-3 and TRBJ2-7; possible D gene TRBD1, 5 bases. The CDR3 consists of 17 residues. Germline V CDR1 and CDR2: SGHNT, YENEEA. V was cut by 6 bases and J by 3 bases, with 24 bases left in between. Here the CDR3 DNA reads TGTGCCAGCAGGATCCAAGGGGCGGCCAGGGTGGTCTACGAGCAGTACTTC. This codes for CASRIQGAARVVYEQYF.

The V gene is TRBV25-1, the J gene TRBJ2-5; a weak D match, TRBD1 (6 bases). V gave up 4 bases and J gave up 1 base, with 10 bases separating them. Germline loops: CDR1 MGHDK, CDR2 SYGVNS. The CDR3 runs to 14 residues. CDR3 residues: CASSVTGVQETQYF. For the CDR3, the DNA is TGTGCCAGCAGTGTGACAGGAGTCCAAGAGACCCAGTACTTC.

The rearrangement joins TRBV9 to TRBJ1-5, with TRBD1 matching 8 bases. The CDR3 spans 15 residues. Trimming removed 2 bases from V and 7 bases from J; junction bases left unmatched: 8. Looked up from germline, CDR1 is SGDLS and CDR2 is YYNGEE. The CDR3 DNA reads TGTGCCAGCAGCGTCTCAGGGGGCGCCGGGCAGCCCCAGCATTTT. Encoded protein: CASSVSGGAGQPQHF.

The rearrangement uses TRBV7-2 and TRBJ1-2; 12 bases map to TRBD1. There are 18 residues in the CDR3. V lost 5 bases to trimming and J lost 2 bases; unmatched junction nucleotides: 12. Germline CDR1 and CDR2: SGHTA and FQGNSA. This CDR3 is CASSPRGQGAPSNYGYTF. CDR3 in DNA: TGTGCCAGCAGCCCCCGGGGACAGGGGGCCCCCTCCAACTATGGCTACACCTTC. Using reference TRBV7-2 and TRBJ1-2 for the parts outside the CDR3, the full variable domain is GAGVSQSPSNKVTEKGKDVELRCDPISGHTALYWYRQSLGQGLEFLIYFQGNSAPDKSGLPSDRFSAERTGGSVSTLTIQRTQQEDSAVYLCASSPRGQGAPSNYGYTFGSGTRLTVV.

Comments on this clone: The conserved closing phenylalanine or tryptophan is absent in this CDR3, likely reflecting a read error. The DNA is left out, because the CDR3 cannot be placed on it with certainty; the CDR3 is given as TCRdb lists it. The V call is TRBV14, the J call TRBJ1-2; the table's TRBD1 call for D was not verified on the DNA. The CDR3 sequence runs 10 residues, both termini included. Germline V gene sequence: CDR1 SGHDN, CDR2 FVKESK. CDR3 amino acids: CASSHGQGAP.

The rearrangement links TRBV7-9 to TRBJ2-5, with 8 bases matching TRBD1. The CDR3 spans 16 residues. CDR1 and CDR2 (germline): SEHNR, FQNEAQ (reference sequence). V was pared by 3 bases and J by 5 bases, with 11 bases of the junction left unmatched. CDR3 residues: CASSFRTGPAHETQYF. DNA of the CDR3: TGTGCCAGCAGCTTCCGGACAGGGCCAGCGCATGAGACCCAGTACTTC.

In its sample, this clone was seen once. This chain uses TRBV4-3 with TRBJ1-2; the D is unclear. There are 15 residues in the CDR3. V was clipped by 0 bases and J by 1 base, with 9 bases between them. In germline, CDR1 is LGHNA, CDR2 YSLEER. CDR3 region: CASSQDHGVNYGYTF. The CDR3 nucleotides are TGCGCCAGCAGCCAAGATCACGGGGTTAACTATGGCTACACCTTC.